This T cell receptor beta chain derives from a study of shared clonotypes between healthy human individuals. Whole-study findings and limits: Generation probabilities were higher for clonotypes shared across all four sorted-subset donors than for unshared ones. The small donor group covered limited genetic and exposure diversity.

Notes on this clone: The antigen is unknown.

Trimming cost V 5 bases and J 10 bases; bases outside gene matches: 2. This CDR3 spans 11 amino acids. Germline V gene lookup returns CDR1 SNHLY and CDR2 FYNNEI. Deep-level running was used for the assay. Produced via immunoSEQ multiplex PCR; TCRdb's table is partial and in-frame only. The sample lists 1.5 million to 2.5 million clones; approximately 95% were seen once. CD45RO-negative, CCR7-selected cells formed the naive CD8 fraction, which excluded terminally differentiated effector memory CD45RA+ cells. The sample taken for sequencing was naive CD8+ T cells sorted from blood. This sequence joins TRBV2 and TRBJ2-1; 7 nucleotides match TRBD2. This sequence was found in a man aged 18 to 30 in good health. CDR3 coding DNA: TGTGCCAGCAGTAGGGAGGGGGAGCAGTTCTTC. As protein: CASSREGEQFF.